Below are 7 T cell receptor beta chains sequenced from a single sample in a study of response to subunit inactivated influenza vaccine. TCRdb passed the RT-PCR reads through MiXCR, listing each CDR3 protein once. The table includes more than 700,000 distinct CDR3 sequences, less than 25% detected once. This material consisted of PBMCs from blood, taken 4 to 6 days after vaccination. The origin of the receptors is a man aged 45-60 years who received an inactivated influenza vaccine.

The chain links TRBV5-6 to TRBJ1-6; maybe TRBD1 (5 bases). The germline V gene has CDR1 SGHDT and CDR2 YYEEEE. The length of the CDR3 is 13 residues. Trimming left V 7 bases short and J 6 bases short, with 11 bases between. The CDR3 here is CASGRQPNSPLHF. The CDR3 bases are TGTGCCAGCGGGAGACAGCCTAATTCACCCCTCCACTTT.

This clonotype was seen many times. The chain is built from TRBV7-9 and TRBJ2-3; D gene uncertain. The CDR3 loop spans 16 amino acids. CDR1 is SEHNR and CDR2 is FQNEAQ in the germline V gene (reference sequence). V was clipped by 5 bases and J by 3 bases, with 18 bases between them. CDR3: CASSPPLPGSTDTQYF. DNA of the CDR3: TGTGCCAGCAGCCCCCCCCTGCCGGGCTCGACAGATACGCAGTATTTT.

The table lists this clonotype with many counts. The CDR3, as DNA: TGTGCCAGCAGTTTATCCGGCATCTACAATGAGCAGTTCTTC. Translation: CASSLSGIYNEQFF. J is TRBJ2-1 and V is TRBV28; the D is unclear. The CDR3 runs 14 residues. Germline V gene lookup returns CDR1 MDHEN and CDR2 SYDVKM. With 1 base removed from V and 3 bases from J, the gap between germline ends came to 7 bases.

J is TRBJ2-7 and V is TRBV12-3 or TRBV12-4, with a possible D match to TRBD1 (8 bases). Trimming removed 6 bases at V and 9 bases at J, with 12 bases between. CDR3 size: 11 residues. CDR3 nucleotide sequence: TGTGCCAGCAGGGGGGGGACAGGGCAGTACTTC. Residues: CASRGGTGQYF.

The V call is TRBV30, the J call TRBJ2-1; D gene unclear. The germline V and J ends were trimmed by 2 bases and 0 bases, with 5 bases remaining between them. Germline assignment: CDR1 GTSNPN and CDR2 SVGIG (reference sequence). The CDR3 spans 13 residues. CDR3 sequence: CAWSLSSYNEQFF. CDR3 in DNA: TGTGCCTGGAGTCTTAGCTCCTACAATGAGCAGTTCTTC.

This clonotype was counted only a few times. This chain uses TRBV7-9 with TRBJ2-3, with D tentatively TRBD1 (5 bases). In germline, CDR1 is SEHNR, CDR2 FQNEAQ (reference sequence). The CDR3 is 15 amino acids. The V gene lost 1 base and the J gene lost 4 bases, with 12 bases spanning the gap. This CDR3 is CASSLGLQGADTQYF. CDR3 DNA sequence: TGTGCCAGCAGCTTAGGGCTCCAGGGCGCAGATACGCAGTATTTT.

This clonotype has only a few counts. This chain links TRBV6-6 with TRBJ2-7; maybe TRBD1 (6 bases). Between the trimmed V and J ends, which lost 7 bases and 7 bases, there was a span of 17 bases. The CDR3 length is 13 residues. CDR1 MNHNY and CDR2 SVGAGI come from the germline V gene (reference sequence). CDR3 nucleotides: TGTGCCAGCACAGCAGGGGCCGTTTTGGAGCAGTACTTC. Its protein is CASTAGAVLEQYF.